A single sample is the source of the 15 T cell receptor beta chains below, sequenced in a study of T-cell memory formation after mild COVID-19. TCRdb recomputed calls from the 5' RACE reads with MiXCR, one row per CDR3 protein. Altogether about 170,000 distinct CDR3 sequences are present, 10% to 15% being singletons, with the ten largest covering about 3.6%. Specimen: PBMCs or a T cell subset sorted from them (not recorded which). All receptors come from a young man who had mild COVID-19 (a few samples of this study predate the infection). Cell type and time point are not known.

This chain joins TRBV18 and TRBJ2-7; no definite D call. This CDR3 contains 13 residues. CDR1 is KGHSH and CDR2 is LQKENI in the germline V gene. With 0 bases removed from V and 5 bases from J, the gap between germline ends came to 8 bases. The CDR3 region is CASSPPGKDEQYV. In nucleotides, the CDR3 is TGTGCCAGCTCACCACCAGGGAAGGACGAGCAGTACGTC.

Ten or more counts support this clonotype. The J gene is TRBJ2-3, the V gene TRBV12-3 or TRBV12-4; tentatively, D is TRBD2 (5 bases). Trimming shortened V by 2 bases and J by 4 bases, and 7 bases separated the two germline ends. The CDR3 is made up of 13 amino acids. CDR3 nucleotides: TGTGCCAGCAGTTTATGGGGAGCAGATACGCAGTATTTT. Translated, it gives CASSLWGADTQYF.

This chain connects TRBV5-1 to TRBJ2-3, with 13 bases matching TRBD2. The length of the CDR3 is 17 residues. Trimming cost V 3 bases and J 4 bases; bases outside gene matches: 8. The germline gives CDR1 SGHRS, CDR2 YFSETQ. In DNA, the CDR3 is TGCGCCAGCAGCTGGCCCGGGACTAGCGGGGACGCAGATACGCAGTATTTT. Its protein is CASSWPGTSGDADTQYF.

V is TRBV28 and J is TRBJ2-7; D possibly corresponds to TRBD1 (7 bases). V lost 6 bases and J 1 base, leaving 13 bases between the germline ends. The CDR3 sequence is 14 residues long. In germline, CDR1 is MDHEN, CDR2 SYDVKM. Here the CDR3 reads CASRNQGGSYEQYV. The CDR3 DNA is TGTGCCAGCAGGAACCAGGGGGGTTCCTACGAGCAGTACGTC.

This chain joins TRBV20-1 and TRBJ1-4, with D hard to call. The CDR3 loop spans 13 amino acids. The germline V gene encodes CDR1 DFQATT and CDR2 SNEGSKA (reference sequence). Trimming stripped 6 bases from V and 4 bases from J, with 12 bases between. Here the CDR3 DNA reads TGCAGTGCCCAAAACAGCGGTAATGAAAAACTGTTTTTT. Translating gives CSAQNSGNEKLFF.

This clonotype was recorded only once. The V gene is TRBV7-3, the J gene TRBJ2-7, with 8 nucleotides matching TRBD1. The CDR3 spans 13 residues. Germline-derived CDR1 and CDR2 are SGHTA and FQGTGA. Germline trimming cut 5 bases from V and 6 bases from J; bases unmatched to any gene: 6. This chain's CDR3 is CASSIGQGGEQYF. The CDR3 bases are TGTGCCAGCAGCATAGGACAGGGAGGCGAGCAGTACTTC.

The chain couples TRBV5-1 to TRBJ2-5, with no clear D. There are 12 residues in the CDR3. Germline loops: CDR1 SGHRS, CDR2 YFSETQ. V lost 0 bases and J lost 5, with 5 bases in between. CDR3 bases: TGCGCCAGCAGCTTGGTTGAGGAGACCCAGTACTTC. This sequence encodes CASSLVEETQYF.

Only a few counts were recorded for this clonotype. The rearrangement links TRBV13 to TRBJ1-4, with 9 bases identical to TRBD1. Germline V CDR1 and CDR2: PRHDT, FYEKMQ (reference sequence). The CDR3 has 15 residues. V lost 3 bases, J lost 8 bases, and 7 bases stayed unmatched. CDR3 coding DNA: TGTGCCAGCAGCTTCATCGGGACAGGGAAGGAAAAACTGTTTTTT. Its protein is CASSFIGTGKEKLFF.

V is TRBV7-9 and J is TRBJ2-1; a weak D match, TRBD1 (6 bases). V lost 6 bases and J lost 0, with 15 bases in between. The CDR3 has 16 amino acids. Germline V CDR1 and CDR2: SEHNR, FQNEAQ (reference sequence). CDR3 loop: CASSHRPDSSYNEQFF. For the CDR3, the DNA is TGTGCCAGCAGTCACAGACCGGACAGCTCCTACAATGAGCAGTTCTTC.

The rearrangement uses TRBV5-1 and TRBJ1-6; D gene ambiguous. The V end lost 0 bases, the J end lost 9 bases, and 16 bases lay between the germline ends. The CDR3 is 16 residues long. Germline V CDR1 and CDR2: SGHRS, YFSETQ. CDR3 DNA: TGCGCCAGCAGCTTGGATGGATGGGCAGGTGGTTCACCCCTCCACTTT. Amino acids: CASSLDGWAGGSPLHF.

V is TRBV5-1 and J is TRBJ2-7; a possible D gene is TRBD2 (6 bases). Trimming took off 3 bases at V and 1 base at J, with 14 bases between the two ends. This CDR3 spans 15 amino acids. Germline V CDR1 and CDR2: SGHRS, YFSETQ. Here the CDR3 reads CASSSEAGRSYEQYF. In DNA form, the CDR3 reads TGCGCCAGCAGCTCAGAGGCGGGACGGTCCTACGAGCAGTACTTC.

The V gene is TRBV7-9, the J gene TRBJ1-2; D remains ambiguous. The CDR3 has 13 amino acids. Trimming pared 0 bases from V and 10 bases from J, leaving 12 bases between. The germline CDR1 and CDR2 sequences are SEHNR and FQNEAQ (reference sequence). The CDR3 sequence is CASSLAQAPSYTF. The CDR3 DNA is TGTGCCAGCAGCTTAGCGCAGGCGCCCTCCTACACCTTC.

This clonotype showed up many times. The CDR3 DNA sequence: TGTGCCAGCAGTGGGGGGTTCTCTAATCAGCCCCAGCATTTT. Protein sequence: CASSGGFSNQPQHF. The chain carries TRBV6-1 and TRBJ1-5; tentative D call: TRBD1 (5 bases). Trimming took off 4 bases at V and 4 bases at J, with 11 bases between the two ends. The CDR3 loop spans 14 amino acids. Per germline, CDR1 MNHNS and CDR2 SASEGT.

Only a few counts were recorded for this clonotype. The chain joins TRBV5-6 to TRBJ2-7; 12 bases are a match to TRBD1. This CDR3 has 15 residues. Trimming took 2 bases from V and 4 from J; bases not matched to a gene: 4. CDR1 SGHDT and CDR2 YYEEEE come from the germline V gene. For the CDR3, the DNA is TGTGCCAGCAGCTTAGGGACAGGGGGCGCATACGAGCAGTACTTC. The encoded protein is CASSLGTGGAYEQYF.

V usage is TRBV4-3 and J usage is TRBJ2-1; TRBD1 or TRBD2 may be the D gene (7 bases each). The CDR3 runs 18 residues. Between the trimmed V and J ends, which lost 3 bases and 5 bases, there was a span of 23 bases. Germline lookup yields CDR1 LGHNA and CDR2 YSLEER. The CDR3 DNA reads TGCGCCAGCAGCCAGGACCCAGGGGGGGCCAGGGATAACAATGAGCAGTTCTTC. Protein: CASSQDPGGARDNNEQFF.